This TCR beta chain emerged from a study of spatial heterogeneity in lung cancer (dated by TCRdb to between 2017 and 2020). About the study as a whole: More beta-chain than alpha-chain transcripts were consistently detected, likely reflecting higher beta-chain transcript abundance. At surgery, roughly 220 tumor regions, 64 matched nontumor lung samples and about 56 PBMC samples were TCR-sequenced for both alpha and beta chains. A strong correlation was found between TCR transcript counts in tumor regions and a T cell transcriptional module score from matched bulk RNA-seq. In the raw uncorrected reads, each unique combination of TCR and UMI appeared more than ten times on average. The study linked features of the TCR repertoire to counts of nonsynonymous mutations, which were determined by whole-exome sequencing of tumor tissue. In non-small cell lung cancer, the study made a quantitative comparison of TCR alpha and beta repertoires among multiple tumor regions, matched nontumor lung and blood.

Here is what the overall study found, with its caveats: The tumor nonsynonymous mutation count correlated with the number of expanded intratumoral alpha and beta TCRs. TCR-seq was estimated to cover only roughly 7% of tumor T cells for alpha chains and approximately 12% for beta chains. Additional single-cell paired TCR alpha and beta sequencing was considered necessary to confirm, at a functional level, the hypothesis that regional TCRs recognize regional mutations. The count of ubiquitous expanded TCRs correlated with the count of ubiquitous nonsynonymous mutations, and the count of regional expanded TCRs correlated with the count of regional nonsynonymous mutations.

The library was produced with 5' RACE. The sequencer was a NextSeq 500. The TCR library protocol attached a unique molecular identifier to each TCR cDNA molecule to allow correction of PCR and sequencing errors. As for how the authors treated the data: Decombinator tools were used for TCR identification, UMI-based error correction and CDR3 extraction. Expanded TCRs were defined as those above a frequency of 2 per 1,000, corresponding to the top 1% of the tumor frequency distribution. Expanded tumor TCRs were classed as regional if statistically deemed absent (corrected P<0.05) from at least one tumor region, otherwise ubiquitous. Rényi diversity was computed with the R vegan package after subsampling each repertoire 100 times to 5,000 TCRs. CDR3 similarity networks were constructed using string-kernel similarity of amino acid triplets, with links drawn between CDR3s whose pairwise similarity was above 0.82. The public sequencing data were trimmed at Q25 with fastp and processed into clonotypes with MiXCR by TCRdb, which kept only in-frame beta chains. Rows are combined by CDR3 protein, so each entry shows the most common genes and DNA. TCRdb, rather than the study authors, made the V and J calls. The sample contains about 3,500 distinct CDR3 sequences, under 6% of them found a single time. Clones ranked in the top ten supply 32% of the sample.

For this clonotype: No cognate antigen has been identified for it. Per-base qualities were not stored, and no clone one base away is much larger. Within a library made for alpha chains, this beta chain is off target, and its count is uninformative.

From cysteine to phenylalanine, the CDR3 is 16 amino acids long. Solely the CDR3 DNA is kept, with 48 bases framed from the first base. Germline trimming amounts to 6 bases on V and 5 bases on J, with 13 as the count of junction bases outside the gene matches. As encoded in the germline V gene (reference sequence), CDR1 is MNHEY while CDR2 is SMNVEV. Explained via the paper, the time point label denotes: sample taken at primary tumor resection. The donors were approximately 70 patients from the lung TRACERx cohort who had early-stage, untreated non-small cell lung cancer. Whole RNA extracted from tumor and nontumor lung tissue, or from cryopreserved PBMC samples, was used for TCR sequencing without cell sorting. A patient was chosen for TCR sequencing only when enough RNA was available from at least two tumor regions. Before selection, tumor and adjacent nontumor lung specimens were reviewed by a lung pathologist.

The sequence links TRBV27 to TRBJ2-3, and 8 junctional nucleotides match TRBD2. This clonotype originated in a female donor with early-stage non-small cell lung cancer. The sample in question was lung tumor tissue, obtained at surgery. The CDR3 sequence is CASSPWVAGKGDTQYF. The DNA sequence is given as TGTGCCAGCAGCCCGTGGGTAGCGGGGAAGGGAGATACGCAGTATTTT.